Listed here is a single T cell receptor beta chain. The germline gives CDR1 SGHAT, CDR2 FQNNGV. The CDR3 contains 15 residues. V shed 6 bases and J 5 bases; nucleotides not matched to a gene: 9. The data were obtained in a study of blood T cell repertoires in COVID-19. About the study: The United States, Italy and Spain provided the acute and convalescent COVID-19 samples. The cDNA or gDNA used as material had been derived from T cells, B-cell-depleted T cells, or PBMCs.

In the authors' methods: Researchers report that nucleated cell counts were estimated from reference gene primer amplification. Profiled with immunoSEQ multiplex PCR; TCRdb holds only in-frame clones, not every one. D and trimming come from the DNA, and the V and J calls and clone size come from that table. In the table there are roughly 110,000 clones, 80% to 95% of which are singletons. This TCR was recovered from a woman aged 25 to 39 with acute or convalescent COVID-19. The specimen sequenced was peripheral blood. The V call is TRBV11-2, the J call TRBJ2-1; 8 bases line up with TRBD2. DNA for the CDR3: TGTGCCAGCAGACACTATAGCGGGGAAGACAATGAGCAGTTCTTC. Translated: CASRHYSGEDNEQFF.